In its sample, the clone carrying this T cell receptor (beta chain) was seen once. It is likely a read error, because the conserved phenylalanine at the end of the CDR3 is missing. This CDR3 comprises 18 residues. The V gene's germline CDR1 is ENHRY and CDR2 SYGVKD. The germline V and J ends were trimmed by 10 bases and 2 bases, with 24 bases remaining between them. TCR beta CDR3 regions were amplified from RNA transcripts. An opening RT-PCR round employed HTBI primers and preceded a second-round multiplex PCR. TCRdb called the multiplex PCR reads again in MiXCR, with one record for every CDR3 protein. The sample has around 1.1 million distinct CDR3 sequences; 35% to 45% are singletons. No donor had other autoimmune disease, uncontrolled infection, pregnancy or lactation. The entry originates in a study of Graves' ophthalmopathy and Graves' hyperthyroidism.

This chain joins TRBV10-3 and TRBJ2-6; tentative D call: TRBD2 (6 bases). Sequenced input: peripheral blood or thyroid tissue (not recorded which). The receptor's source is an adult man with Graves' hyperthyroidism. DNA for the CDR3: TGTGCCACAGTTATCGCGGGGCTTAACGTTCCTGGGGCCAACGTCCTGACTCTC. Translated, it gives CATVIAGLNVPGANVLTL.